This T cell receptor (beta chain) appears in the sequencing data of a study of identical twins. The sample holds a few counts of this clonotype. The junction shows a germline mismatch at one end, possibly a read error. Via MiXCR, TCRdb re-called the 5' RACE reads, giving one row per CDR3 protein. The sample lists hundreds of thousands of distinct CDR3 sequences; roughly a tenth were seen once. The germline gives CDR1 MNHNS, CDR2 SASEGT. This CDR3 comprises 14 residues. The sequence came from a woman under 30 in good health. The V call is TRBV6-1, the J call TRBJ2-7; 7 bases align to TRBD2. Material: memory (CD45RO+) T cells sorted from blood. CDR3 coding DNA: TGTGCCAGCAGTCAAGCGGGATATGGGTACGAGCAGTACTTC. Protein product: CASSQAGYGYEQYF.